The rows below give T cell receptor beta chains drawn from one sample of a study of identical twins. TCRdb redid the calling of the 5' RACE reads with MiXCR, one entry per CDR3 protein. This table holds nearly 250,000 distinct CDR3 sequences, 5.5% to 7% found once. These records were also assigned to another study, of yellow fever vaccine responses in identical twins.

The sequenced sample consisted of memory (CD45RO+) T cells sorted from blood. These receptors were collected from a woman younger than 35 in good health. CDR3s include the opening cysteine and the closing phenylalanine or tryptophan. Each record gives: V gene, J gene, D gene, clone size, CDR3 protein, CDR3 DNA. A D gene is named only where the DNA matches it firmly. The size of a clone is reported for some rows only, either as once, few or many, or as a class for expanded clones.

>TRBV19|TRBJ1-2|-|-
CASTRDGANYGYTF
TGTGCCAGTACCAGGGACGGGGCTAACTATGGCTACACCTTC
>TRBV5-5|TRBJ2-2|TRBD1|few
CASSPWGQGNTGELFF
TGTGCCAGCAGCCCCTGGGGACAGGGGAACACCGGGGAGCTGTTTTTT
>TRBV20-1|TRBJ2-1|-|-
CSAFNPLPRGLEQFF
TGCAGTGCTTTCAACCCTCTCCCCCGGGGGCTTGAGCAGTTCTTC
>TRBV28|TRBJ2-3|-|many
CASPPWASRKSTDTQYF
TGTGCCAGCCCTCCCTGGGCTAGCCGGAAAAGCACCGATACGCAGTATTTT
>TRBV15|TRBJ2-1|-|-
CATSRDARDRGLEQFF
TGTGCCACCAGCAGAGATGCGAGGGATAGGGGATTGGAGCAGTTCTTC
>TRBV10-3|TRBJ2-3|TRBD2|-
CAISDAGGGDTQYF
TGTGCCATCAGTGACGCGGGGGGAGGAGATACGCAGTATTTT
>TRBV5-1|TRBJ2-7|TRBD1|few
CASSLVGDSFYEQYF
TGCGCCAGCAGCTTGGTAGGGGACAGCTTCTACGAGCAGTACTTC
>TRBV7-8|TRBJ2-5|-|-
CASSFQIPYF
TGTGCCAGCAGCTTCCAAATCCCGTACTTC
>TRBV18|TRBJ1-1|TRBD1|many
CASSRQDRAGTEAFF
TGTGCCAGCTCACGCCAGGACAGGGCGGGCACTGAAGCTTTCTTT
>TRBV5-1|TRBJ1-1|-|many
CASSPSANTEAFF
TGCGCCAGCAGCCCTTCAGCGAACACTGAAGCTTTCTTT
>TRBV19|TRBJ1-5|TRBD1|-
CASTGQYPQPQHF
TGTGCCAGCACGGGACAGTATCCTCAGCCCCAGCATTTT
>TRBV6-5|TRBJ1-6|-|few
CASRTGDSPLHF
TGTGCCAGCAGAACGGGGGATTCACCCCTCCACTTT
>TRBV12-3/TRBV12-4|TRBJ1-5|-|many
CASSLKDQPQHF
TGTGCCAGCAGTTTGAAAGATCAGCCCCAGCATTTT
>TRBV3-1|TRBJ2-3|TRBD2|few
CASSPIAGGGTDTQYF
TGTGCCAGCAGCCCAATAGCGGGGGGGGGCACAGATACGCAGTATTTT
>TRBV12-5|TRBJ2-3|-|-
CASAQVAFDTQYF
TGTGCTAGTGCCCAGGTGGCCTTTGATACGCAGTATTTT
>TRBV5-6|TRBJ1-3|-|few
CASRQYPTASDSSGNTIYF
TGTGCCAGCAGGCAATACCCCACGGCCAGCGACTCCTCTGGAAACACCATATATTTT
>TRBV6-2/TRBV6-3|TRBJ1-2|-|few
CASTTDLVSKYGYTF
TGTGCCAGCACCACTGATTTGGTTAGTAAATATGGCTACACCTTC
>TRBV5-1|TRBJ2-1|-|many
CASSSAGQSGNEQFF
TGCGCCAGCAGCTCCGCCGGACAGTCAGGCAATGAGCAGTTCTTC
>TRBV5-8|TRBJ2-2|-|few
CASSLGPLASGELFF
TGTGCCAGCAGCTTGGGGCCGCTTGCGTCCGGGGAGCTGTTTTTT
>TRBV4-1|TRBJ2-3|-|-
CASSFMTDTQYF
TGCGCCAGCAGCTTTATGACAGATACGCAGTATTTT
>TRBV4-1|TRBJ2-2|TRBD2|many
CASSLTSQNTGELFF
TGCGCCAGCAGCCTGACTAGCCAGAACACCGGGGAGCTGTTTTTT
>TRBV20-1|TRBJ1-6|-|-
CSARDLSTGQNSPLHF
TGCAGTGCTAGAGATCTTTCGACCGGACAAAATTCACCCCTCCACTTT
>TRBV5-1|TRBJ2-5|-|-
CASSGAEIQETQYF
TGCGCCAGCAGCGGAGCGGAGATCCAAGAGACCCAGTACTTC
>TRBV20-1|TRBJ2-1|-|-
CSAGRDTSSYNEQFF
TGCAGTGCTGGCCGGGACACGAGCTCCTACAATGAGCAGTTCTTC
>TRBV7-2|TRBJ2-3|TRBD2|few
CASSSLGGSGVWNTQYF
TGTGCCAGCAGCTCATTGGGGGGTAGCGGGGTCTGGAATACGCAGTATTTT
>TRBV11-2|TRBJ2-5|TRBD2|-
CASSSGSGGWAQYF
TGTGCCAGCAGCTCGGGTAGCGGGGGCTGGGCCCAGTACTTC
>TRBV6-5|TRBJ1-2|TRBD1|few
CASSYSGQGSGYTF
TGTGCCAGCAGTTACAGTGGACAGGGGTCCGGCTACACCTTC
>TRBV12-3/TRBV12-4|TRBJ2-1|-|many
CASSFPPDYPGANEQFF
TGTGCCAGCAGTTTCCCCCCGGACTACCCTGGGGCCAATGAGCAGTTCTTC
>TRBV7-9|TRBJ2-2|-|many
CASNPLGAPGELFF
TGTGCCAGCAACCCACTGGGGGCCCCCGGGGAGCTGTTTTTT
>TRBV20-1|TRBJ1-1|-|many
CSARDRRDPNTEAFF
TGCAGTGCTAGAGATCGCCGGGACCCAAACACTGAAGCTTTCTTT
>TRBV27|TRBJ2-7|-|-
CASSLSRGLGEQYF
TGTGCCAGCAGTTTAAGTAGGGGGTTGGGCGAGCAGTACTTC
>TRBV7-7|TRBJ2-5|TRBD1|-
CASSTGQGAQETQYF
TGTGCCAGCAGCACAGGACAGGGCGCCCAAGAGACCCAGTACTTC
>TRBV2|TRBJ2-1|TRBD1|-
CASWLGTGSKNEQFF
TGTGCCAGCTGGCTAGGGACAGGGTCCAAAAATGAGCAGTTCTTC
>TRBV12-3/TRBV12-4|TRBJ2-4|TRBD2|many
CASSPPSGKNIQYF
TGTGCCAGCAGTCCACCTAGCGGGAAGAACATTCAGTACTTC
>TRBV7-9|TRBJ2-1|-|few
CASSSPRLQGPNNEQFF
TGTGCCAGCAGCTCCCCCAGGCTCCAGGGGCCGAACAATGAGCAGTTCTTC
>TRBV20-1|TRBJ2-3|TRBD2|few
CSAPTSGRTDTQYF
TGCAGTGCCCCGACTAGCGGCCGCACAGATACGCAGTATTTT
>TRBV5-5|TRBJ1-4|-|few
CASSMVGEKLFF
TGTGCCAGCAGCATGGTGGGTGAAAAACTGTTTTTT
>TRBV28|TRBJ2-7|TRBD2|few
CASSSLTSVGYEQYF
TGTGCCAGCAGTAGTCTTACTAGCGTTGGCTACGAGCAGTACTTC
>TRBV6-1|TRBJ1-4|TRBD1|-
CASRLTGSNEKLFF
TGTGCCAGCAGACTGACAGGGAGTAATGAAAAACTGTTTTTT
>TRBV6-1|TRBJ2-3|TRBD2|-
CASGEAGPTDTQYF
TGTGCCAGCGGGGAAGCGGGACCCACAGATACGCAGTATTTT
>TRBV7-9|TRBJ2-7|TRBD2|many
CASSLMLSGLARNEQYF
TGTGCCAGCAGCTTAATGTTATCGGGACTAGCGAGGAACGAGCAGTACTTC